A selection of T cell receptor beta chains follows, all from one sample in a study of T cell repertoires in cytomegalovirus infection. TCRdb re-called the reads through MiXCR, storing one row per CDR3 protein. The sample contains approximately 160,000 distinct CDR3 sequences, approximately 17% of which appear only once. Sequenced: CD8+ T cells from PBMCs. The source of these receptors is a human donor in good health (CMV status not recorded). Some clones in this sample may be carry-over from other donors' samples. Each CDR3 is given with its conserved first and last residue. The order of the fields is clone size, J gene, V gene, D gene, CDR3 protein, CDR3 DNA. D genes are given only for firm matches. The listing skips clone size in some rows; elsewhere it reads once, few, many or a size class.

.	TRBJ1-1	TRBV4-2	.	CASSQETRQRLMSTEAFF	TGTGCCAGCAGCCAAGAAACGAGACAGCGACTTATGAGCACTGAAGCTTTCTTT
few	TRBJ1-1	TRBV28	.	CASSYPYMNTEAFF	TGTGCCAGCAGTTACCCTTATATGAACACTGAAGCTTTCTTT
.	TRBJ2-7	TRBV7-8	.	CASSLDGSYEQYF	TGTGCCAGCAGCTTGGACGGGTCCTACGAGCAGTACTTC
few	TRBJ2-5	TRBV6-5	.	CASTHPTGSETQYF	TGTGCCAGCACGCATCCGACAGGATCGGAGACCCAGTACTTC
.	TRBJ2-7	TRBV7-2	.	CASSPSSAYEQYF	TGTGCCAGCAGCCCTTCGTCGGCTTACGAGCAGTACTTC
few	TRBJ1-1	TRBV7-9	.	CASSFGQPNEAFF	TGTGCCAGCAGCTTCGGACAGCCAAATGAAGCTTTCTTT
few	TRBJ2-7	TRBV2	.	CATSSSPYYEQYF	TGTGCCACCTCAAGCAGCCCCTACTACGAGCAGTACTTC
.	TRBJ2-1	TRBV27	.	CASSLGTNGYNEQFF	TGTGCCAGCAGTTTGGGCACCAATGGCTACAATGAGCAGTTCTTC
few	TRBJ2-5	TRBV6-2/TRBV6-3	TRBD2	CASSQRLARYQETQYF	TGTGCCAGCAGTCAACGACTAGCCCGGTACCAAGAGACCCAGTACTTC
few	TRBJ2-3	TRBV7-2	.	CASSLGGIGTDTQYF	TGTGCCAGCAGCTTGGGCGGGATTGGCACAGATACGCAGTATTTT
.	TRBJ2-1	TRBV9	.	CASSVAVGGLSGNEQFF	TGTGCCAGCAGCGTAGCCGTCGGGGGCCTCTCGGGCAATGAGCAGTTCTTC
few	TRBJ2-5	TRBV29-1	TRBD2	CSFMADRTRGETQYF	TGCAGCTTCATGGCGGACCGGACTAGAGGAGAGACCCAGTACTTC
many	TRBJ2-5	TRBV5-1	.	CASSLDQETQYF	TGCGCCAGCAGCTTGGATCAAGAGACCCAGTACTTC
.	TRBJ2-1	TRBV11-3	.	CASSPRGATGFNEQFF	TGTGCCAGCAGCCCTAGGGGGGCGACAGGGTTCAATGAGCAGTTCTTC
.	TRBJ2-7	TRBV6-1	.	CASSEFDRIAYF	TGTGCCAGCAGTGAATTCGATCGGATAGCCTACTTC
.	TRBJ2-1	TRBV27	TRBD2	CASSLRLAYEQFF	TGTGCCAGCAGTTTAAGACTAGCGTATGAGCAGTTCTTC
.	TRBJ2-7	TRBV12-3/TRBV12-4	TRBD2	CASSLDHAGGQYEQYF	TGTGCCAGCAGTTTAGATCATGCGGGAGGGCAGTACGAGCAGTACTTC
.	TRBJ2-5	TRBV11-2	.	CASSSMGVADQETQYF	TGTGCCAGCAGCTCCATGGGGGTAGCGGATCAAGAGACCCAGTACTTC
.	TRBJ2-1	TRBV7-6	TRBD2	CASSPFSRGLARDEQFF	TGTGCCAGCAGCCCTTTCTCACGTGGACTAGCGAGGGATGAGCAGTTCTTC
.	TRBJ1-5	TRBV28	.	CASSFGQFNQPQHF	TGTGCCAGCAGTTTCGGGCAGTTCAATCAGCCCCAGCATTTT